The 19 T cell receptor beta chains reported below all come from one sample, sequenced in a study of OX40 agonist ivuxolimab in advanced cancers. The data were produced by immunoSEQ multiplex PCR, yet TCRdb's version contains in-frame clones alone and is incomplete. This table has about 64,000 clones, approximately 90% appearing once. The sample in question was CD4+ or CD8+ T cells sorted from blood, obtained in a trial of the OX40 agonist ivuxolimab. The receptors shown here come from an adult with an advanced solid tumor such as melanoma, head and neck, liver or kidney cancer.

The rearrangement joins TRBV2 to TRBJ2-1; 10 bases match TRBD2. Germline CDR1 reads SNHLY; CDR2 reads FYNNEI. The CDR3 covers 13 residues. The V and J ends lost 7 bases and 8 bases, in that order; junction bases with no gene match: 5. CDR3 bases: TGTGCCAGCACGTCTAGCGGGAGTTATGAGCAGTTCTTC. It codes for CASTSSGSYEQFF. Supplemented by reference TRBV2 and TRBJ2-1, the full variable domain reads EPEVTQTPSHQVTQMGQEVILRCVPISNHLYFYWYRQILGQKVEFLVSFYNNEISEKSEIFDDQFSVERPDGSNFTLKIRSTKLEDSAMYFCASTSSGSYEQFFGPGTRLTVL.

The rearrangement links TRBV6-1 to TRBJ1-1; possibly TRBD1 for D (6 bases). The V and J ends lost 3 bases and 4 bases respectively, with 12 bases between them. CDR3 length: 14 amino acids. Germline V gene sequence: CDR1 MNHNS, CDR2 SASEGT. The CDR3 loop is CASSEGGAITEAFF. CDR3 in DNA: TGTGCCAGCAGTGAGGGGGGGGCGATCACTGAAGCTTTCTTT.

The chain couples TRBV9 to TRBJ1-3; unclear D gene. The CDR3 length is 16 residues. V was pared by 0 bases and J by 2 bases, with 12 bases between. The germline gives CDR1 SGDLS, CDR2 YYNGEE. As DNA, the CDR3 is TGTGCCAGCAGCGTAGATCGGGGTGCCCCTGGAAACACCATATATTTT. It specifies CASSVDRGAPGNTIYF.

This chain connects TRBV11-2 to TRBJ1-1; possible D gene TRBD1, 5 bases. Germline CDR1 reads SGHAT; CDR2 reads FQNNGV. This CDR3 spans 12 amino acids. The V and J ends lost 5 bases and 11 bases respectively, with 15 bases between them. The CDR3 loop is CASSPSLGDAFF. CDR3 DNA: TGTGCCAGCAGCCCGTCATTGGGGGACGCTTTCTTT. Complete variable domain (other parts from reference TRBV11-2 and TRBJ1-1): EAGVAQSPRYKIIEKRQSVAFWCNPISGHATLYWYQQILGQGPKLLIQFQNNGVVDDSQLPKDRFSAERLKGVDSTLKIQPAKLEDSAVYLCASSPSLGDAFFGQGTRLTVV.

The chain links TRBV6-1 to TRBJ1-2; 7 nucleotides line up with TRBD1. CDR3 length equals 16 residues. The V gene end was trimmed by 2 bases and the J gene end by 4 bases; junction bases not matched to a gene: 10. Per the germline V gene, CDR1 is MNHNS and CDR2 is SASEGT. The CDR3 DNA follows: TGTGCCAGCAGTGAAAGCCCAACGACAGGGATCTATGGCTACACCTTC. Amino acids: CASSESPTTGIYGYTF.

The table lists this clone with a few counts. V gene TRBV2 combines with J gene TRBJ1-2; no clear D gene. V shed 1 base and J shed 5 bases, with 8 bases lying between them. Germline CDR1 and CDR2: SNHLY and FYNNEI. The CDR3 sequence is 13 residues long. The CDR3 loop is CASSEVGGYGYTF. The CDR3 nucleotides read TGTGCCAGCAGTGAAGTGGGTGGGTATGGCTACACCTTC.

Here the CDR3 reads CASSTRGAGDQPQHF. CDR3 DNA sequence: TGTGCCAGCTCTACAAGGGGGGCAGGGGATCAGCCCCAGCATTTT. The gene calls are TRBV6-5 and TRBJ1-5; D perhaps matches TRBD1 (6 bases). Germline V gene lookup returns CDR1 MNHEY and CDR2 SVGAGI. This CDR3 is 15 amino acids long. Trimming removed 8 bases from V and 5 bases from J, with 19 bases in between.

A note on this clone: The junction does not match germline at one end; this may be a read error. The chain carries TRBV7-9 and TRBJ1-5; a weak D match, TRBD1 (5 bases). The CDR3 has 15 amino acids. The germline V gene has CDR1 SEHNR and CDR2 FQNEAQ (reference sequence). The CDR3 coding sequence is TGTGCCAGCAACTTAGGAGGGGATAGCAATCAGCCCCAGCATTTT. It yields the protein CASNLGGDSNQPQHF.

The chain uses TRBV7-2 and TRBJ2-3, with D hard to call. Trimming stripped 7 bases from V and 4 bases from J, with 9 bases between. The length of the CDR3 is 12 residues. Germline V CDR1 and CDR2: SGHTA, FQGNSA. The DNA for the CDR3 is TGTGCCAGCACCCAGTGGTCAGATACGCAGTATTTT. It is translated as CASTQWSDTQYF. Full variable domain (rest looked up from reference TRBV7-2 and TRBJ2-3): GAGVSQSPSNKVTEKGKDVELRCDPISGHTALYWYRQSLGQGLEFLIYFQGNSAPDKSGLPSDRFSAERTGGSVSTLTIQRTQQEDSAVYLCASTQWSDTQYFGPGTRLTVL.

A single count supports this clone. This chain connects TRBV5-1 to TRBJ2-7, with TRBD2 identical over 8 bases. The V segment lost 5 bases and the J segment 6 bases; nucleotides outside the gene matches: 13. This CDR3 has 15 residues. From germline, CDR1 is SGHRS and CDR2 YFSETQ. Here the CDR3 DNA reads TGCGCCAGCAGACCCGCCCCCCCCGGGACTAGCGAGCAGTACTTC. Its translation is CASRPAPPGTSEQYF.

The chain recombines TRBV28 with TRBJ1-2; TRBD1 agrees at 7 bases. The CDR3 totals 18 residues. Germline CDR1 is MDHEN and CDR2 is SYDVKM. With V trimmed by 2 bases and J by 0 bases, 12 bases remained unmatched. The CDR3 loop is CASSLGGTVLGANYGYTF. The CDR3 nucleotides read TGTGCCAGCAGTTTAGGAGGGACAGTCCTAGGAGCTAACTATGGCTACACCTTC.

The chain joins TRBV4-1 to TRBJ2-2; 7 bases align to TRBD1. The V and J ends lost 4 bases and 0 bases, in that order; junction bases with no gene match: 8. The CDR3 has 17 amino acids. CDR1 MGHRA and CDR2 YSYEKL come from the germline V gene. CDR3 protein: CASSPTLGTANTGELFF. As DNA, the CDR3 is TGCGCCAGCAGCCCCACCTTGGGGACAGCGAACACCGGGGAGCTGTTTTTT.

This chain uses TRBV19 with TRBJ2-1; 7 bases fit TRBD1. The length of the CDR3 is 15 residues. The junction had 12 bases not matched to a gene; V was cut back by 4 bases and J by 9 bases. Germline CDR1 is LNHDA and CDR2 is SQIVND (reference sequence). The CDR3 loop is CASSTRQGYIGEQFF. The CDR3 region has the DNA TGTGCCAGTAGTACCCGACAGGGATACATAGGTGAGCAGTTCTTC.

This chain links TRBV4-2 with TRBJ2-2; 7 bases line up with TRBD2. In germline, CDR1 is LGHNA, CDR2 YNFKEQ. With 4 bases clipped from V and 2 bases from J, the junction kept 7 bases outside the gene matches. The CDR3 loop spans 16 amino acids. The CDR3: CASSPQASGNTGELFF. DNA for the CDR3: TGTGCCAGCAGCCCGCAGGCTAGCGGAAACACCGGGGAGCTGTTTTTT.

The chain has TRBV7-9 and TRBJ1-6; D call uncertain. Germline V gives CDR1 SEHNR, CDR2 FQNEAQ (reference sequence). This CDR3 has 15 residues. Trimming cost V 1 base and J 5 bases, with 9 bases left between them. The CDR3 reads CASSLGAADNSPLHF. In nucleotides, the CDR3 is TGTGCCAGCAGCTTAGGGGCCGCTGATAATTCACCCCTCCACTTT.

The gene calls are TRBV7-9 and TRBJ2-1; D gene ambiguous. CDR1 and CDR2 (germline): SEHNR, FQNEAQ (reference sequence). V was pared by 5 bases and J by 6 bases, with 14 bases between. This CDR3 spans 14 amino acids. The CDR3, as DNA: TGTGCCAGCAGCCCCCTTCAGCCAGGCAATGAGCAGTTCTTC. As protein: CASSPLQPGNEQFF.

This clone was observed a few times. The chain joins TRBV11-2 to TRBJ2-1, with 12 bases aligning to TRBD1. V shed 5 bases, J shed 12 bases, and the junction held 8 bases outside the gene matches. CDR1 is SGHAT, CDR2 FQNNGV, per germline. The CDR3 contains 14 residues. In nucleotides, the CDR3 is TGTGCCAGCAGCCCCCCCGGGACAGGGGGCGCGCAGTTCTTC. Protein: CASSPPGTGGAQFF. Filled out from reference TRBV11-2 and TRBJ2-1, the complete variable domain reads EAGVAQSPRYKIIEKRQSVAFWCNPISGHATLYWYQQILGQGPKLLIQFQNNGVVDDSQLPKDRFSAERLKGVDSTLKIQPAKLEDSAVYLCASSPPGTGGAQFFGPGTRLTVL.

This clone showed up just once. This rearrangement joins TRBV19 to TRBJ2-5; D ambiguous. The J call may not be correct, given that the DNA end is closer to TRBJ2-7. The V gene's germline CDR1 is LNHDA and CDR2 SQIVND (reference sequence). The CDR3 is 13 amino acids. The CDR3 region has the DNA TGTGCCAGTAGTATGGGTATCCTCTACGAGCAGTACTTC. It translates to CASSMGILYEQYF.

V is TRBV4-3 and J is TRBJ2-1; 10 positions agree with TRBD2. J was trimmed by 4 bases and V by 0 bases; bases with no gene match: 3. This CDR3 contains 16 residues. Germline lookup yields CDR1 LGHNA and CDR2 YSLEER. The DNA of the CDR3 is TGCGCCAGCAGCCAAGATGGAGCGGGAGGGTACAATGAGCAGTTCTTC. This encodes CASSQDGAGGYNEQFF.